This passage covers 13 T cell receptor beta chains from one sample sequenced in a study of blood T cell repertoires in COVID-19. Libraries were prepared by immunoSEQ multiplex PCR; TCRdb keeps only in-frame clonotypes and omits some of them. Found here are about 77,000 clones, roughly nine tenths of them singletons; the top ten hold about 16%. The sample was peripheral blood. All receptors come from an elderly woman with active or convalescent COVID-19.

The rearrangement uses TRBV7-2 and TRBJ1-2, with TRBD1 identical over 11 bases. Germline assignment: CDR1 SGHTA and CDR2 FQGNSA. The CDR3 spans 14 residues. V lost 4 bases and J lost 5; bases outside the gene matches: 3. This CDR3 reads CASSSGTGGYGYTF. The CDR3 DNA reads TGTGCCAGCAGCTCTGGGACAGGGGGTTATGGCTACACCTTC.

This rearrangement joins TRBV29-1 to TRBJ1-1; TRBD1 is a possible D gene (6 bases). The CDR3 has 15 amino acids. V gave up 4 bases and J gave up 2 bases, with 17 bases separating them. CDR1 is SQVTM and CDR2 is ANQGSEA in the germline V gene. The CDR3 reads CSVADGGAFNTEAFF. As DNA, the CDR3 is TGCAGCGTTGCCGACGGGGGGGCTTTTAACACTGAAGCTTTCTTT.

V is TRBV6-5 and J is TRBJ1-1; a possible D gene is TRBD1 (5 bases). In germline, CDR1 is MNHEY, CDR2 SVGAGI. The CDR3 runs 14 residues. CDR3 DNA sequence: TGTGCTGCGCGAAATTGGGGCGCCAACACTGAAGCTTTCTTT. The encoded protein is CAARNWGANTEAFF.

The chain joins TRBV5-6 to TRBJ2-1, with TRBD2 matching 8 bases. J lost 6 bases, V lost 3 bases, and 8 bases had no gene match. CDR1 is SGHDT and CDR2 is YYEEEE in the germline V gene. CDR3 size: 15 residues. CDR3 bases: TGTGCCAGCAGCTGGGGTCTAGCGGGCTTCAATGAGCAGTTCTTC. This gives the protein CASSWGLAGFNEQFF.

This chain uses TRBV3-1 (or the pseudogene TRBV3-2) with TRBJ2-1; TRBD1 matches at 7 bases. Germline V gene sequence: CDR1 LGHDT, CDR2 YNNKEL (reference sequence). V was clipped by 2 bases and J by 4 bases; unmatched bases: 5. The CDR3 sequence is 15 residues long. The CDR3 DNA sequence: TGTGCCAGCAGCCAAAAAGGACAGGATTACAATGAGCAGTTCTTC. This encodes CASSQKGQDYNEQFF.

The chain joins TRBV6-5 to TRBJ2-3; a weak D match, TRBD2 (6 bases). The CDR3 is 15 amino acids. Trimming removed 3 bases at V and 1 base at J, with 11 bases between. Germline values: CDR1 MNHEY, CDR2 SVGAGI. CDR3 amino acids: CASSYRTGGTDTQYF. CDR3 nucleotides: TGTGCCAGCAGTTATCGAACGGGGGGCACAGATACGCAGTATTTT.

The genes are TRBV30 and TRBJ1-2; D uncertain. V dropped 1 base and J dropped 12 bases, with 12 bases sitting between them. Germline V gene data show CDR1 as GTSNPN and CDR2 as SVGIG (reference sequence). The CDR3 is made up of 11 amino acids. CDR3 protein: CAWSAKTEHTF. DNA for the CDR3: TGTGCCTGGAGTGCCAAAACTGAGCACACCTTC.

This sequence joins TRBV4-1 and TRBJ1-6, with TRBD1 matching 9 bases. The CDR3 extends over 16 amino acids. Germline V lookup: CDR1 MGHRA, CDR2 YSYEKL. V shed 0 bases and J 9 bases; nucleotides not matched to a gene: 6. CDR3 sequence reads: CASSQDGQGRSSPLHF. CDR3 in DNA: TGCGCCAGCAGCCAAGACGGACAGGGGAGGAGTTCACCCCTCCACTTT.

The CDR3 is CASSQGYEQYF. The DNA of the CDR3 is TGTGCCAGCAGCCAGGGCTACGAGCAGTACTTC. V gene TRBV12-3 or TRBV12-4 combines with J gene TRBJ2-7, with D perhaps TRBD1 (5 bases). V was pared by 6 bases and J by 3 bases, with 6 bases between. CDR3 size: 11 residues.

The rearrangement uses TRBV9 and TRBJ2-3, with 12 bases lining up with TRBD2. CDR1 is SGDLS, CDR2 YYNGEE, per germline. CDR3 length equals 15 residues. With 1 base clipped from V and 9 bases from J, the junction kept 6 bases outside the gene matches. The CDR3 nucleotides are TGTGCCAGCAGCGTAACAACTAGCGGGGGGCAAACGCAGTATTTT. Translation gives CASSVTTSGGQTQYF.

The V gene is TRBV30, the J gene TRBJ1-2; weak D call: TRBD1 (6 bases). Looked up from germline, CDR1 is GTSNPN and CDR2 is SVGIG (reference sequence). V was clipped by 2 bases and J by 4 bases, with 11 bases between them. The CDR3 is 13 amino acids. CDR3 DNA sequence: TGTGCCTGGAGTTCCGGGGGGGCCTATGGCTACACCTTC. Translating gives CAWSSGGAYGYTF.

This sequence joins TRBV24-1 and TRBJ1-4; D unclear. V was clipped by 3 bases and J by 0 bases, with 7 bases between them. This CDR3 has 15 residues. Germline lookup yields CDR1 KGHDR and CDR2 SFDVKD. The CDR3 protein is CATSDPTSTNEKLFF. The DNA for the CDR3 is TGTGCCACCAGTGATCCTACCTCAACTAATGAAAAACTGTTTTTT.

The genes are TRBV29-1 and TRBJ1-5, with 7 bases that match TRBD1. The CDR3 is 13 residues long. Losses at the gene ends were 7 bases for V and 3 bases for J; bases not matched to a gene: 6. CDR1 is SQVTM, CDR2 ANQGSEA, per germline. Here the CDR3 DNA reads TGCAGCGGGATCGACAGGGTCAATCAGCCCCAGCATTTT. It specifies CSGIDRVNQPQHF.